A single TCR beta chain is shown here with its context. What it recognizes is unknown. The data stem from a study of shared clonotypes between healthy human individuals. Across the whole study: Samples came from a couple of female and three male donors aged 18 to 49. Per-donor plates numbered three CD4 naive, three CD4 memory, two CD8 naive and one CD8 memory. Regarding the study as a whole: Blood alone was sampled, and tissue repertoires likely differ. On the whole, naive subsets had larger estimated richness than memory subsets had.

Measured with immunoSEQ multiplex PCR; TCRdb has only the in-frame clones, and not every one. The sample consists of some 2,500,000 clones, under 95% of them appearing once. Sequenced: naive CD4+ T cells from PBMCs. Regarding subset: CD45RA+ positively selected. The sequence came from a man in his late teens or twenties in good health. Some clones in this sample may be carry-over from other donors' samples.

For the CDR3, the DNA is TGTGCCAGCACCCTAGGACAGGGGGCTTCCTATGGCTACACCTTC. This sequence encodes CASTLGQGASYGYTF. The rearrangement uses TRBV6-1 and TRBJ1-2; TRBD1 matches 11 bases. V dropped 7 bases and J dropped 4; count of bases not matched to a gene: 8. The CDR3 extends over 15 amino acids. Looked up from germline, CDR1 is MNHNS and CDR2 is SASEGT.